This note documents a single T cell receptor beta chain sequence. What antigen it recognizes has not been identified. Base qualities are not at hand, and no much larger clone is one base apart. TCRbeta CDR3 regions were amplified from genomic DNA using the immunoSEQ Assay, a bias-controlled multiplex PCR. From the authors' description of their analysis: The number of nucleated cells in each sample was estimated from the amplification of reference gene primers within the assay. To quantify the absolute abundance of each unique TCRbeta CDR3 rearrangement, sequence reads were collapsed and filtered. For each sample, productive Simpson clonality was calculated by taking the square root of Simpson's diversity index across productive rearrangements. The clones in this table, taken by TCRdb from immuneACCESS, are in-frame only. Not every clone is retained; where verified, under half of the shortfall comes from an unresolved V gene, and the cause of the rest is unknown. V and J calls and clone size are given by that table; D and trimming were obtained from the DNA. Counted in this sample were 150,000 or so clones; roughly 80% of them appeared once. The top ten clonotypes cover less than 4% of the sample.

The collaborating institutions used their own protocols to collect whole blood in K2EDTA tubes. For TCRbeta analysis, collaborator samples were shipped as frozen whole blood, as isolated PBMCs, or as DNA extracted from either sample type. These data come from a study of blood T cell repertoires in COVID-19 (dated by TCRdb to 2019 to 2021). About the full investigation: The collaborator samples originated in the United States, Italy and Spain and spanned the acute and convalescent phases of COVID-19. Samples were obtained from the ongoing ImmuneRACE study (first 160 participants) and from over 1,000 subjects provided by 6 global collaborators. A de-identified subject ID, COVID-19 status, age in years and sex were almost always included in the sample metadata. The material from the prospective study consisted of cDNA or gDNA derived from T cells, B-cell-depleted T cells, or PBMCs. Deeply sampled blood TCRbeta repertoires from subjects exposed to, actively infected with, or recovered from COVID-19 were included in the dataset. The repertoires were released in a freely available public database meant as a resource for research on the immune response to SARS-CoV-2. Where available, HLA class I and class II types were taken from metadata supplied by the sample provider and were not determined by assay-based typing.

Paper-wide results and their limitations: Clinical and demographic metadata were provided uncurated, with the amount varying by source and participant.

The germline V gene sets CDR1 to MNHEY and CDR2 to SVGAGI. Trimming takes 6 bases from V and 7 bases from J, and the germline ends sit 12 bases apart. The CDR3, cysteine through phenylalanine, is 12 amino acids long. The sequence is cut down to CDR3 DNA, 36 bases in frame from base 1. The material sequenced was peripheral blood. Here the chain combines TRBV6-5 and TRBJ1-2; a confident D gene designation cannot be given. The TCR comes from a woman aged 55-69 years with acute or convalescent COVID-19. CDR3 loop: CASRAKGSGYTF. The bases are TGTGCCAGCAGAGCGAAAGGAAGTGGCTACACCTTC.